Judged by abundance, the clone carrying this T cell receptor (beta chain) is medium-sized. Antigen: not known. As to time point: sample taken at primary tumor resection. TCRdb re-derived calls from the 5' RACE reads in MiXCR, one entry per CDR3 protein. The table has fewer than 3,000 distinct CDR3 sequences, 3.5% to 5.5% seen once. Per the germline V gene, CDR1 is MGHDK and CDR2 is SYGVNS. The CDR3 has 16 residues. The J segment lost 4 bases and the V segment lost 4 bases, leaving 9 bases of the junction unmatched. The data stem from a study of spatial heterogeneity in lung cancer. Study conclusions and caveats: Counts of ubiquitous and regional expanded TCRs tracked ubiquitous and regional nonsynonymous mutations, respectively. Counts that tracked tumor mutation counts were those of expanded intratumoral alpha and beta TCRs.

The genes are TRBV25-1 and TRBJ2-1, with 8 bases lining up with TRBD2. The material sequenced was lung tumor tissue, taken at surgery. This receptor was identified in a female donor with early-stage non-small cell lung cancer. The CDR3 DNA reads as TGTGCCAGCAGTGGGGAAGCGGGGGTTCGTTACAATGAGCAGTTCTTC. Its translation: CASSGEAGVRYNEQFF.